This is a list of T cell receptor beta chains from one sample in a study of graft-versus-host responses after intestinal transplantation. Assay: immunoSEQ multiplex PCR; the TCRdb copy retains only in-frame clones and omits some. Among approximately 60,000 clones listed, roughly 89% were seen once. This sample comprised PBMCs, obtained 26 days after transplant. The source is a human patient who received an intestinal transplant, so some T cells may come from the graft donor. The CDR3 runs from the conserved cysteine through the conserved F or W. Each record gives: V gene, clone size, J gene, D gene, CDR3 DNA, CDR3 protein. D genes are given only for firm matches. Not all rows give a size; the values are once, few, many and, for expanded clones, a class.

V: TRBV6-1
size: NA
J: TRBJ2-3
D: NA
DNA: TGTGCCAGCAGTGAAGCCGTGGAGCCAGATACGCAGTATTTT
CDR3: CASSEAVEPDTQYF

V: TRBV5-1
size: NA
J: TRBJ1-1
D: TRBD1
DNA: TGCGCCAGCAGCGCGCAGGGGGACCCTGAAGCTTTCTTT
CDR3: CASSAQGDPEAFF

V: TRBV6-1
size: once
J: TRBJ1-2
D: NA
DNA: TGTGCCAGCAGTGCTAGACAGGTTCTGGCTAGGGCCTTC
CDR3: CASSARQVLARAF

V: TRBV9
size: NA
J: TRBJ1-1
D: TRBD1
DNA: TGTGCCAGCAGTGAAACAGGGGGCGCGGGCACTGAAGCTTTCTTT
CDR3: CASSETGGAGTEAFF

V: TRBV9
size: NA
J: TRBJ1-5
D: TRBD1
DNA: TGTGCCAGCAGCCGACGGACAGGGTTCAATCAGCCCCAGCATTTT
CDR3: CASSRRTGFNQPQHF

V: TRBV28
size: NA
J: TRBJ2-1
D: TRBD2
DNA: TGTGCCAGCAGTCCCCTGAGACTAGCGGAGGACAATGAGCAGTTCTTC
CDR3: CASSPLRLAEDNEQFF

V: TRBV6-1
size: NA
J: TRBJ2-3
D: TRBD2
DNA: TGTGCCAGCAGTGACGGACTAGCGGGGGGTTATAGCACAGATACGCAGTATTTT
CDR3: CASSDGLAGGYSTDTQYF

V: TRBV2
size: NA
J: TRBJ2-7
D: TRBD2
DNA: TGTGCCAGCAGTGAAAGCGGGGGGCCCCCCTACGAGCAGTACTTC
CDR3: CASSESGGPPYEQYF

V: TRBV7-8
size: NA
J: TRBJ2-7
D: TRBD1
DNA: TGTGCCAGCAGCCCGGCGGGACAGGGCCCCTACGAGCAGTACTTC
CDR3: CASSPAGQGPYEQYF

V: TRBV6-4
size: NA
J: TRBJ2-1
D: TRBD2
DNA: TGTGCCAGCAGCAAAACCGGGACTAGCGGTTACAATGAGCAGTTCTTC
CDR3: CASSKTGTSGYNEQFF

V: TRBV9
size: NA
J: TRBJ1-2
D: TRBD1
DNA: TGTGCCAGCAGCGTAGATCTGACAGGGGGCCTACCGAATGGCTACACCTTC
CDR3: CASSVDLTGGLPNGYTF

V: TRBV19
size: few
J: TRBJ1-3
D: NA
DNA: TGTGCCAGTAGTAACTGGACAGTACCTCCCTTTGGAAACACCATATATTTT
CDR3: CASSNWTVPPFGNTIYF

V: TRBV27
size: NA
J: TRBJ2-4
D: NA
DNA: TGTGCCAGCAGTTTATCCCCTGCCAAAAACATTCAGTACTTC
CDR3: CASSLSPAKNIQYF

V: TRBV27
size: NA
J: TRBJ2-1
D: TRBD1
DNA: TGTGCCAGCAGCCCCACAGGGGGCGGGCGCAATGAGCAGTTCTTC
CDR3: CASSPTGGGRNEQFF

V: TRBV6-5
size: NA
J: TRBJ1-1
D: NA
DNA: TGTGCCAGCAGTTACTTTCCGGGGACTGAAGCTTTCTTT
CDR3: CASSYFPGTEAFF

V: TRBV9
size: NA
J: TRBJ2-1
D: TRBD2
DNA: TGTGCCAGCAGCGTAGGGACTAGCGGCGGTGAGCAGTTCTTC
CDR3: CASSVGTSGGEQFF

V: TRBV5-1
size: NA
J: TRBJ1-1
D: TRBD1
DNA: TGCGCCAGCAGCGGCGAGGGCCAAGGGGGCGCTGAAGCTTTCTTT
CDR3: CASSGEGQGGAEAFF

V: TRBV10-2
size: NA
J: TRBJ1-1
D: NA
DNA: TGCGCCAGCAGTGAGTCCGGGAGGAGGACTGAAGCTTTCTTT
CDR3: CASSESGRRTEAFF

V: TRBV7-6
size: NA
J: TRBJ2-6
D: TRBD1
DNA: TGTGCCAGCAGCCCGCCCCGGGACAGGAATAACTGGGCCAACGTCCTGACTTTC
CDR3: CASSPPRDRNNWANVLTF

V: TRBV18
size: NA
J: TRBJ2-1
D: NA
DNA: TGTGCCAGCTCACCCCGGACAGACAATGAGCAGTTCTTC
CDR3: CASSPRTDNEQFF

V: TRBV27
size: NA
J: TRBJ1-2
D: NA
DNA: TGTGCCAGCAGTTTATCGAGGGCGGGCTATGGCTACACCTTC
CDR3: CASSLSRAGYGYTF

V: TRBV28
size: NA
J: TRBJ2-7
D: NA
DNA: TGTGCCACCGCGGTGGGGCCAACCTACGAGCAGTACTTC
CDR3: CATAVGPTYEQYF

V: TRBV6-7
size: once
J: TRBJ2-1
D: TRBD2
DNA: TGTGCCAGCAGTTCCCTTGGGGGACTAGCGTATCATGAGCAGTTCTTC
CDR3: CASSSLGGLAYHEQFF

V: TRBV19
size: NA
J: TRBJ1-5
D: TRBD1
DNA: TGTGCCAGTAGTAACCGACAGGGTGTGGGGGATCAGCCCCAGCATTTT
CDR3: CASSNRQGVGDQPQHF

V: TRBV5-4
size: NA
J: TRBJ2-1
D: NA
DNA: TGTGCCAGCAGCATACTTAGCGGAGCCACCTCCAATGAGCAGTTCTTC
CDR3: CASSILSGATSNEQFF

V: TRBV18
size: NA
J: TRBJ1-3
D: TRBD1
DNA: TGTGCCAGCTCACCCGTTATAATGGGACAGGGCCGCTCTGGAAACACCATATATTTT
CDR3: CASSPVIMGQGRSGNTIYF

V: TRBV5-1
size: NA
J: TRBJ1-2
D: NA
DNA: TGCGCCAGCAGCGATCGGGGGTCCGCGCAAAGGGACTATGGCTACACCTTC
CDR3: CASSDRGSAQRDYGYTF

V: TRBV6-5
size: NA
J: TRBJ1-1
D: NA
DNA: TGTGCCAGCAGGCCCCAGGCTATGAACACTGAAGCTTTCTTT
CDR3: CASRPQAMNTEAFF

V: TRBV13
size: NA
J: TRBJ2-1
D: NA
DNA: TGTGCCAGCAGCTTAAGGGGAGGAGGGTACAATGAGCAGTTCTTC
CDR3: CASSLRGGGYNEQFF

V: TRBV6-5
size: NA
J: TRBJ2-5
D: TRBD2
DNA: TGTGCCACAACACTAGCGGGGGGAGGAGAGACCCAGTACTTC
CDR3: CATTLAGGGETQYF

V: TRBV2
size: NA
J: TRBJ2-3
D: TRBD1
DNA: TGTGCCAGCAGGGGGAGCAGGGGGAGCACAGATACGCAGTATTTT
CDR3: CASRGSRGSTDTQYF

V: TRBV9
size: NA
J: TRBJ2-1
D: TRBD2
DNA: TGTGCCAGCAGCGTAGAGGGGACTAGAGGCGATGAGCAGTTCTTC
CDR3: CASSVEGTRGDEQFF

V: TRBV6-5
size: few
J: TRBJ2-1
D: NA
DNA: TGTGCCAGCAGTTACGACCCTCTCCCGGGGAATGAGCAGTTCTTC
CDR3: CASSYDPLPGNEQFF

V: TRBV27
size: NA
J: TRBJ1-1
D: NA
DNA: TGTGCCAGCAGTTTAGGGGCGAACACTGAAGCTTTCTTT
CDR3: CASSLGANTEAFF

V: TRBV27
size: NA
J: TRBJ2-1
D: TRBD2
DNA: TGTGCCAGCAGTTTTAATCCGGGACTAGCGGGGGGGGCGGTTCGCAATGAGCAGTTCTTC
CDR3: CASSFNPGLAGGAVRNEQFF

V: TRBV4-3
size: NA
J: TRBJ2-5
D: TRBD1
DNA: TGCGCCAGCAGCCATGACAGGGCTGGGACCCAGTACTTC
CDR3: CASSHDRAGTQYF

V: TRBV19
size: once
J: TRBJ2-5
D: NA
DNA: TGTGCCAGTAGTATCTCCGAGGGTGCTCAAGAGACCCAGTACTTC
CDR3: CASSISEGAQETQYF

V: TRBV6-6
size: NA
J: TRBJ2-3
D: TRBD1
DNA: TGTGCCAGCAGCGACCACCCGACAGGGACAGATACGCAGTATTTT
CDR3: CASSDHPTGTDTQYF

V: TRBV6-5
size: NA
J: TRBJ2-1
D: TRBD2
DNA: TGTGCCAGCAGTTACGGACTAGCGGGAGTCTACAATGAGCAGTTCTTC
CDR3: CASSYGLAGVYNEQFF

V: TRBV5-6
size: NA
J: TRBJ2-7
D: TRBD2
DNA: TGTGCCAGCAGCTTTAGCGGGGGCTCCTACGAGCAGTACTTC
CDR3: CASSFSGGSYEQYF

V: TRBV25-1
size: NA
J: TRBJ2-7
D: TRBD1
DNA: TGTGCCAGCAGTGATTGGGGACAGGGGGCCTACGAGCAGTACTTC
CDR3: CASSDWGQGAYEQYF